Below, 18 T cell receptor beta chains from the same sample are listed, as sequenced in a study of cytomegalovirus exposure and HLA in healthy donors. The PCR employed 60 Vbeta primers together with 13 Jbeta primers. Sequencing used immunoSEQ multiplex PCR; TCRdb keeps in-frame clones, though not all of them. The data show around 100,000 clones, 6% to 9% seen once. Input material: PBMCs. Source of these receptors: a man aged 50-59 years in good health and CMV-seronegative.

This clone was found a few times. The chain employs TRBV29-1 and TRBJ1-4, with 7 bases identical to TRBD1. The CDR3 has 13 amino acids. J lost 5 bases, V lost 7 bases, and 7 bases had no gene match. The germline CDR1 and CDR2 sequences are SQVTM and ANQGSEA. In DNA, the CDR3 is TGCAGCGCCCAAGAGGGGGCGAATGAAAAACTGTTTTTT. Its protein product is CSAQEGANEKLFF.

This chain links TRBV5-4 with TRBJ1-2, with TRBD1 matching 9 bases. This CDR3 has 15 residues. V lost 2 bases and J lost 4; bases outside the gene matches: 6. Per germline, CDR1 SGHNT and CDR2 YYREEE (reference sequence). CDR3 bases: TGTGCCAGCAGCTTATCGGGACAGGGAGGCTATGGCTACACCTTC. Amino acid sequence: CASSLSGQGGYGYTF.

The J gene is TRBJ1-5, the V gene TRBV29-1; D possibly corresponds to TRBD1 (5 bases). CDR3 length: 13 residues. Trimming left V 3 bases short and J 7 bases short, with 13 bases between. CDR1 SQVTM and CDR2 ANQGSEA come from the germline V gene. The CDR3: CSVEVGEGQPQHF. The DNA for the CDR3 is TGCAGCGTTGAGGTGGGGGAGGGACAGCCCCAGCATTTT.

The table lists this clone with a few counts. The chain couples TRBV27 to TRBJ1-6; D perhaps matches TRBD1 (5 bases). The CDR3 loop spans 14 amino acids. Germline V gene sequence: CDR1 MNHEY, CDR2 SMNVEV (reference sequence). The V end was cut by 3 bases, the J end by 5 bases, with 8 bases between. CDR3 DNA: TGTGCCAGCAGTTTCCGGGGGAATAATTCACCCCTCCACTTT. This translates into CASSFRGNNSPLHF.

This clone showed up just a few times. CDR3 DNA sequence: TGTGCCACCAGCAGAGTCGGGAGAGATTCCGAGCAGTACTTC. This sequence encodes CATSRVGRDSEQYF. The V gene is TRBV15, the J gene TRBJ2-7, with a possible D match to TRBD2 (6 bases). Germline values: CDR1 LNHNV, CDR2 YYDKDF (reference sequence). The V end was cut by 1 base, the J end by 6 bases, with 13 bases between. The CDR3 consists of 14 residues.

This chain connects TRBV6-1 to TRBJ2-2; D possibly corresponds to TRBD1 (6 bases). The CDR3 runs 15 residues. Germline lookup yields CDR1 MNHNS and CDR2 SASEGT. The V end was cut by 1 base, the J end by 5 bases, with 11 bases between. The CDR3 bases are TGTGCCAGCAGTGAAGTGAACAGGGTAACCGGGGAGCTGTTTTTT. It yields the protein CASSEVNRVTGELFF.

The chain links TRBV5-8 to TRBJ2-2; 7 bases match TRBD1. The CDR3 contains 17 residues. The germline CDR1 and CDR2 sequences are SGHTS and YDEGEE. Losses at the gene ends were 0 bases for V and 6 bases for J; bases not matched to a gene: 11. The CDR3 is CASSLVEDDREPGELFF. CDR3 nucleotides: TGTGCCAGCAGCTTGGTCGAAGATGACAGGGAACCCGGGGAGCTGTTTTTT.

J is TRBJ2-7 and V is TRBV11-2; 9 bases line up with TRBD2. The junction had 8 bases not matched to a gene; V was cut back by 5 bases and J by 6 bases. The length of the CDR3 is 14 residues. Germline loops: CDR1 SGHAT, CDR2 FQNNGV. The CDR3 DNA follows: TGTGCCAGCAGCCCAGAGCGGGGGGCCAGCGAGCAGTACTTC. Its protein is CASSPERGASEQYF.

The chain has TRBV28 and TRBJ2-3, with D unclear. The ends were cut back, 1 base at V and 5 bases at J, with 4 bases in the middle. The CDR3 covers 12 residues. Germline V lookup: CDR1 MDHEN, CDR2 SYDVKM. The CDR3, as DNA: TGTGCCAGCAGTTTATTCCGAGATACGCAGTATTTT. Translation: CASSLFRDTQYF.

This clone was detected a few times. V usage is TRBV7-2 and J usage is TRBJ2-5, with 7 positions matching TRBD1. Trimming at V came to 2 bases and at J to 2 bases, leaving 5 bases not matched to a gene. This CDR3 comprises 15 residues. Germline V gives CDR1 SGHTA, CDR2 FQGNSA. The CDR3 coding sequence is TGTGCCAGCAGCTTAAGGACAGGATTACAAGAGACCCAGTACTTC. It translates to CASSLRTGLQETQYF.

The genes are TRBV5-1 and TRBJ2-2; 7 bases are a match to TRBD2. The CDR3 is made up of 15 amino acids. V was pared by 4 bases and J by 1 base, with 4 bases of the junction left unmatched. Germline CDR1 reads SGHRS; CDR2 reads YFSETQ. The CDR3 sequence: CASSRREGNTGELFF. The CDR3 region has the DNA TGCGCCAGCAGCCGGAGGGAGGGGAACACCGGGGAGCTGTTTTTT.

V usage is TRBV28 and J usage is TRBJ2-1; the match to TRBD1 covers 7 bases. Germline-derived CDR1 and CDR2 are MDHEN and SYDVKM. J lost 10 bases, V lost 6 bases, and 12 bases had no gene match. This CDR3 is 14 amino acids long. CDR3 in amino acids: CASRSSGQLKEQFF. The CDR3 nucleotides are TGTGCCAGCAGGTCCTCGGGACAGCTAAAGGAGCAGTTCTTC. The full variable domain, in which reference TRBV28 and TRBJ2-1 provide the parts outside the CDR3, is DVKVTQSSRYLVKRTGEKVFLECVQDMDHENMFWYRQDPGLGLRLIYFSYDVKMKEKGDIPEGYSVSREKKERFSLILESASTNQTSMYLCASRSSGQLKEQFFGPGTRLTVL.

A few counts support this clone. The rearrangement joins TRBV28 to TRBJ1-6; TRBD1 matches 11 bases. The CDR3 length is 17 residues. CDR1 MDHEN and CDR2 SYDVKM come from the germline V gene. The trim removed 5 bases at V and 8 bases at J, leaving 11 bases unmatched. This CDR3 reads CASSRLGQGARDSPLHF. The CDR3, as DNA: TGTGCCAGCAGTCGTCTCGGACAGGGGGCGCGAGATTCACCCCTCCACTTT.

This sequence joins TRBV15 and TRBJ2-1; 7 bases agree with TRBD2. From germline, CDR1 is LNHNV and CDR2 YYDKDF (reference sequence). This CDR3 contains 15 residues. J lost 6 bases, V lost 1 base, and 6 bases had no gene match. The CDR3 sequence is CATSRGLAVVNEQFF. Here the CDR3 DNA reads TGTGCCACCAGCAGAGGTCTAGCGGTAGTCAATGAGCAGTTCTTC.

In DNA, the CDR3 is TGTGCCAGCGGGAGGGTACCCACCGGGGAGCTGTTTTTT. It codes for CASGRVPTGELFF. The V gene is TRBV27, the J gene TRBJ2-2; 7 bases line up with TRBD2. This CDR3 region has 13 residues. Trimming at V came to 8 bases and at J to 4 bases, leaving 4 bases not matched to a gene. Germline V gene sequence: CDR1 MNHEY, CDR2 SMNVEV (reference sequence).

The V and J genes are TRBV19 and TRBJ2-1; 9 bases fit TRBD1. V shed 5 bases and J 6 bases; nucleotides not matched to a gene: 17. Per germline, CDR1 LNHDA and CDR2 SQIVND (reference sequence). This CDR3 is 18 amino acids long. The CDR3 loop is CASSPTGGGVVQFNEQFF. The DNA of the CDR3 is TGTGCCAGTAGTCCGACAGGGGGTGGGGTAGTTCAGTTCAATGAGCAGTTCTTC.

The chain is built from TRBV28 and TRBJ2-2; 11 bases match TRBD2. There are 15 residues in the CDR3. CDR1 is MDHEN, CDR2 SYDVKM, per germline. After removal of 6 bases from V and 7 bases from J, the junction contained 7 bases not matched to a gene. CDR3 nucleotide sequence: TGTGCCAGCAGATCTATACTAGCGGGAGTCGGGGAGCTGTTTTTT. This translates into CASRSILAGVGELFF.

The chain recombines TRBV7-6 with TRBJ2-1; 7 bases match TRBD2. With 0 bases clipped from V and 9 bases from J, the junction kept 8 bases outside the gene matches. CDR3 length equals 15 residues. CDR1 and CDR2 (germline): SGHVS, FNYEAQ. The CDR3 loop reads CASSLADRGGGEQFF. The CDR3 bases are TGTGCCAGCAGCTTAGCGGATAGGGGCGGGGGTGAGCAGTTCTTC.